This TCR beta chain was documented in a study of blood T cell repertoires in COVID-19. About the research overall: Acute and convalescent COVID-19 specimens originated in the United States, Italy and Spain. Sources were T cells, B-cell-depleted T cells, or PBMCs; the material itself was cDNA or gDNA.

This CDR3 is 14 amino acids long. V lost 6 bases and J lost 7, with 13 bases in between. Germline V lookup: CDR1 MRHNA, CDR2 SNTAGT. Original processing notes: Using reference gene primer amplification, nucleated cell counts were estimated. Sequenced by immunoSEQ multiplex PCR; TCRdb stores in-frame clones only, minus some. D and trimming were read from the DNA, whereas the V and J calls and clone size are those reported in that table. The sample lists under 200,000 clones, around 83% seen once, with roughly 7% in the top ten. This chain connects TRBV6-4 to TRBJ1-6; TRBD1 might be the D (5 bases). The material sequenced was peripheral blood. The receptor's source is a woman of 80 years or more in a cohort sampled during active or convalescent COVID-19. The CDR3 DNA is TGTGCCAGCAGGGTGACAGCACGGAATTCACCCCTCCACTTT. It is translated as CASRVTARNSPLHF.